This is a list of T cell receptor beta chains from one sample in a study of blood T cell repertoires in COVID-19. The protocol was immunoSEQ multiplex PCR, while the TCRdb copy is restricted to in-frame clones and leaves out a portion. The sample records approximately 300,000 clones, around 89% being singletons. Sequenced material: peripheral blood. The receptor set was obtained from a man aged 18 to 35 who had recovered from COVID-19. CDR3s leave out the opening cysteine and the closing phenylalanine or tryptophan.

TRBJ2-3 13 TRBV2 ASTGSGRVTDTQY
TRBJ1-5 11 TRBV3-1/TRBV3-2 ASSWGGNQPQH
TRBJ2-1 13 TRBV7-8 ASSQASGSFNEQF
TRBJ1-1 10 TRBV5-4 ASSLGQGPPF
TRBJ2-7 14 TRBV27 ASSLILAGGPHEQY
TRBJ1-5 12 TRBV3-1/TRBV3-2 ASSATGTGGPQH
TRBJ2-1 13 TRBV18 ASSPKQGSYNEQF
TRBJ2-7 13 TRBV11-2 ASSLGTGGGYEQY
TRBJ2-3 13 TRBV9 ASSVLAQSTDTQY
TRBJ1-1 13 TRBV4-3 ASSQAGRVNTEAF